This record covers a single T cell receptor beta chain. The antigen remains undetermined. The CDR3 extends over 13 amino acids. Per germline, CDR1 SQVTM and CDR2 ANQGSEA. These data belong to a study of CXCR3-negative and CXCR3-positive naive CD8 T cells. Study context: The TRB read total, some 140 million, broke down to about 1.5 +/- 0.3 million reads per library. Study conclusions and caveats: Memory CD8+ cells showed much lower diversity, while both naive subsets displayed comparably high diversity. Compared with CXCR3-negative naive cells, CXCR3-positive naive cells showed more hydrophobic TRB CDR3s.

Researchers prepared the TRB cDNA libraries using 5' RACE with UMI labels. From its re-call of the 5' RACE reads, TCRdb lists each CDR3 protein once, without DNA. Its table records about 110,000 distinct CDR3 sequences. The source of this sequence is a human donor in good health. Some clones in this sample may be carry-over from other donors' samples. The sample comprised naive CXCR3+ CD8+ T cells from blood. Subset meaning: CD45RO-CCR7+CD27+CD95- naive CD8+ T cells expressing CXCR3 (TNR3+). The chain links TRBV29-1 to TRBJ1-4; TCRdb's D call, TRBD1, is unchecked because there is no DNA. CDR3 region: CSVTQGANEKLFF.